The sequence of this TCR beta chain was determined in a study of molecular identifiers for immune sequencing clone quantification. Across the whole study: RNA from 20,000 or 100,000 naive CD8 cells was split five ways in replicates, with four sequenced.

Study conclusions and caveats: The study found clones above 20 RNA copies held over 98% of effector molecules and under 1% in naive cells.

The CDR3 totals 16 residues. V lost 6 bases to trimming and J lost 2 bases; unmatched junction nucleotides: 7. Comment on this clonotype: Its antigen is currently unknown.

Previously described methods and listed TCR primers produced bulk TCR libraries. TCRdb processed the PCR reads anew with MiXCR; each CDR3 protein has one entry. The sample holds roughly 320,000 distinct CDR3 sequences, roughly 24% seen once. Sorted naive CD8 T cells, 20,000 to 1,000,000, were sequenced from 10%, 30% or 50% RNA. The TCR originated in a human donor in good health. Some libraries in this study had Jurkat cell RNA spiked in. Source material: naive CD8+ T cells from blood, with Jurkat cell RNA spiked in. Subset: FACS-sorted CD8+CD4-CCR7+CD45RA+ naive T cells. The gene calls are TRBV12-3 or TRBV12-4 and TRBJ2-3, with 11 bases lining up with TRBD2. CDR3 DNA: TGTGCCAGCAGGGAGAATAGCGGGGGGGTCACAGATACGCAGTATTTT. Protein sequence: CASRENSGGVTDTQYF.